The 19 T cell receptor beta chains listed next were all sequenced from one sample in a study of OX40 agonist ivuxolimab in advanced cancers. Library preparation used the immunoSEQ multiplex PCR assay. TCRdb retrieved this table from immuneACCESS and kept in-frame rearrangements only. Not all clones are present; in checked studies, unresolved V genes account for under half, and no reason is known for the remainder. The sample table holds more than 40,000 clones, of which almost 90% were seen once. 1.1% of the sample is taken by the ten largest. The sample was CD4+ or CD8+ T cells sorted from blood, taken in a trial of the OX40 agonist ivuxolimab. The receptors come from an adult with an advanced solid tumor such as melanoma, head and neck, liver or kidney cancer.

The chain is built from TRBV7-8 and TRBJ2-3, with D perhaps TRBD1 or TRBD2 (5 bases each). Germline V gene lookup returns CDR1 SGHVS and CDR2 FQNEAQ. CDR3 length equals 15 residues. Trimming took off 6 bases at V and 4 bases at J, with 17 bases between the two ends. CDR3 nucleotide sequence: TGTGCCAGCAGGGCGAGATGGGGGACCCCAGATACGCAGTATTTT. This codes for CASRARWGTPDTQYF.

V gene TRBV7-2 combines with J gene TRBJ2-4; TRBD1 might be the D (5 bases). The CDR3 is made up of 14 amino acids. The germline CDR1 and CDR2 sequences are SGHTA and FQGNSA. V was clipped by 2 bases and J by 3 bases, with 8 bases between them. The CDR3 protein is CASSLRGNKNIQYF. DNA of the CDR3: TGTGCCAGCAGCTTAAGGGGAAACAAAAACATTCAGTACTTC.

The V gene is TRBV15, the J gene TRBJ2-1; 8 bases are a match to TRBD2. In germline, CDR1 is LNHNV, CDR2 YYDKDF (reference sequence). Losses at the gene ends were 1 base for V and 3 bases for J; bases not matched to a gene: 5. CDR3 length: 16 amino acids. The DNA of the CDR3 is TGTGCCACCAGCAGAGGGGGTAGCGGGAACTACAATGAGCAGTTCTTC. Protein sequence: CATSRGGSGNYNEQFF.

This clone has just one count. The chain uses TRBV10-3 and TRBJ2-6; D not resolved. V was shortened by 2 bases and J by 4 bases, with 3 bases between the two germline ends. Germline CDR1 and CDR2: ENHRY and SYGVKD. The CDR3 spans 13 residues. The CDR3 reads CAISEPGANVLTF. In nucleotides, the CDR3 is TGTGCCATCAGTGAGCCGGGGGCCAACGTCCTGACTTTC.

The chain carries TRBV28 and TRBJ2-5, with D possibly being TRBD1 (10 bases). Germline loops: CDR1 MDHEN, CDR2 SYDVKM. The CDR3 covers 15 residues. Trimming removed 10 bases from V and 7 bases from J, with 25 bases in between. CDR3 protein: CATAGGTGVIGTQYF. The CDR3, as DNA: TGTGCCACTGCGGGAGGGACAGGGGTCATTGGGACCCAGTACTTC.

The rearrangement links TRBV21-1 to TRBJ2-1; TRBD2 is the table's D call, not checked against the DNA. TRBV21-1 is termed a pseudogene. The CDR3 sequence is 17 residues long. CDR3 nucleotides: TGTGCCAGCAACCGGACTAGCGGGAGGGTGGGACGCGGTGAGCAGTTCTTC. Protein: CASNRTSGRVGRGEQFF.

This chain joins TRBV19 and TRBJ2-1; either TRBD1 or TRBD2 may fit D (6 bases each). The germline CDR1 and CDR2 sequences are LNHDA and SQIVND (reference sequence). The CDR3 loop spans 15 amino acids. The V end lost 7 bases, the J end lost 8 bases, and 21 bases lay between the germline ends. The CDR3 reads CASNPGGDRIHEQFF. The CDR3 DNA reads TGTGCCAGTAACCCCGGGGGAGACAGGATCCATGAGCAGTTCTTC.

The chain joins TRBV4-3 to TRBJ2-2; 7 bases align to TRBD2. V was pared by 2 bases and J by 0 bases, with 3 bases of the junction left unmatched. Looked up from germline, CDR1 is LGHNA and CDR2 is YSLEER. There are 16 residues in the CDR3. The CDR3 bases are TGCGCCAGCAGCCAACTCCTAGCGGCGAACACCGGGGAGCTGTTTTTT. Its translation is CASSQLLAANTGELFF.

The chain combines TRBV19 with TRBJ1-2, with 8 bases lining up with TRBD1. V dropped 5 bases and J dropped 6; count of bases not matched to a gene: 8. The CDR3 loop spans 14 amino acids. Germline values: CDR1 LNHDA, CDR2 SQIVND (reference sequence). CDR3 nucleotide sequence: TGTGCCAGTAGTCCGCCCAGGGGGCGGAATGGCTACACCTTC. Translating it yields CASSPPRGRNGYTF.

The rearrangement uses TRBV7-2 and TRBJ2-5; no definite D call. This CDR3 is 13 amino acids long. Germline loops: CDR1 SGHTA, CDR2 FQGNSA. Trimming stripped 1 base from V and 4 bases from J, with 7 bases between. CDR3 in amino acids: CASSLGSIETQYF. CDR3 nucleotides: TGTGCCAGCAGCTTAGGGTCGATAGAGACCCAGTACTTC.

The chain recombines TRBV6-6 with TRBJ1-3; D is uncertain. The CDR3 loop spans 14 amino acids. Germline-derived CDR1 and CDR2 are MNHNY and SVGAGI (reference sequence). V shed 2 bases and J shed 0 bases, with 5 bases lying between them. CDR3 amino acids: CASSYEVSGNTIYF. CDR3 coding DNA: TGTGCCAGCAGTTACGAGGTCTCTGGAAACACCATATATTTT.

The chain has TRBV2 and TRBJ1-4; D unclear. The CDR3 has 15 amino acids. Germline loops: CDR1 SNHLY, CDR2 FYNNEI. The V and J ends lost 4 bases and 2 bases respectively, with 11 bases between them. The CDR3 spells CASSGFGRTNEKLFF. The CDR3 nucleotides are TGTGCCAGCAGTGGATTTGGGCGGACTAATGAAAAACTGTTTTTT.

The chain employs TRBV5-1 and TRBJ2-4; D remains ambiguous. There are 16 residues in the CDR3. From germline, CDR1 is SGHRS and CDR2 YFSETQ. V was clipped by 5 bases and J by 8 bases, with 23 bases between them. CDR3 sequence reads: CASRRTTDLAGDIQYF. CDR3 in DNA: TGCGCCAGCAGACGTACAACTGACTTAGCTGGGGACATTCAGTACTTC.

CDR3 DNA: TGCAGCGTTTCACAGGGACGCTACAATGAGCAGTTCTTC. The encoded protein is CSVSQGRYNEQFF. The V gene is TRBV29-1, the J gene TRBJ2-1; D perhaps matches TRBD1 (6 bases). Germline assignment: CDR1 SQVTM and CDR2 ANQGSEA. The V end lost 5 bases, the J end lost 3 bases, and 11 bases lay between the germline ends. CDR3 length equals 13 residues.

A single count supports this clone. This chain joins TRBV5-5 and TRBJ1-2; a weak D match, TRBD1 (5 bases). V lost 4 bases to trimming and J lost 2 bases, with 15 bases between them. Germline V gives CDR1 SGHKS, CDR2 YYEKEE (reference sequence). CDR3 length equals 15 residues. CDR3 bases: TGTGCCAGCAGCCTGGGGCTGCAAATAAACTATGGCTACACCTTC. This translates into CASSLGLQINYGYTF.

With respect to this clone: Other DNA sequences in the sample encode the same CDR3. The gene calls are TRBV7-9 and TRBJ1-2; D perhaps matches TRBD1 (6 bases). Germline CDR1 is SEHNR and CDR2 is FQNEAQ (reference sequence). CDR3 length: 14 residues. Trimming removed 4 bases from V and 6 bases from J, with 15 bases in between. The DNA of the CDR3 is TGTGCCAGCAGCTCCCTAGGGGGGGGCCATGGCTACACCTTC. Amino acids: CASSSLGGGHGYTF.

The DNA for the CDR3 is TGTGCCAGCAGTTACCGGGAGGGTGGGACCCAGTACTTC. It specifies CASSYREGGTQYF. The chain links TRBV6-5 to TRBJ2-5, with 8 bases aligning to TRBD2. This CDR3 has 13 amino acids. Germline V lookup: CDR1 MNHEY, CDR2 SVGAGI. The junction had 3 bases not matched to a gene; V was cut back by 2 bases and J by 7 bases.

V gene TRBV29-1 combines with J gene TRBJ1-2; D gene ambiguous. V gave up 2 bases and J gave up 3 bases, with 13 bases separating them. This CDR3 has 14 residues. Looked up from germline, CDR1 is SQVTM and CDR2 is ANQGSEA. DNA for the CDR3: TGCAGCGTTGAACTCGGACGGTCAGACTATGGCTACACCTTC. Its translation is CSVELGRSDYGYTF.

The chain has TRBV7-8 and TRBJ1-1; D ambiguous. The germline V gene has CDR1 SGHVS and CDR2 FQNEAQ. The CDR3 runs 13 residues. Deletions cut 3 bases from V and 1 base from J, with 6 bases between. This CDR3 is CASSFDKNTEAFF. Written as DNA, the CDR3 is TGTGCCAGCAGCTTCGACAAGAACACTGAAGCTTTCTTT.